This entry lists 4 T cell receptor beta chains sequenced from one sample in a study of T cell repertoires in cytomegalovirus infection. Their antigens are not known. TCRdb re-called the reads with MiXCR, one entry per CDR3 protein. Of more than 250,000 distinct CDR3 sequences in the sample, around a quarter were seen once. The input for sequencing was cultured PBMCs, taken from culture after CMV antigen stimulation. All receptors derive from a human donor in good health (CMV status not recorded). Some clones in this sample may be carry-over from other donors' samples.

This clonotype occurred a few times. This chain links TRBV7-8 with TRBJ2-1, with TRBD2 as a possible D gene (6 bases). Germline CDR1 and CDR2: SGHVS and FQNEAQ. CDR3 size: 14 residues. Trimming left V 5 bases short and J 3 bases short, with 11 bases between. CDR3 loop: CASSLRDDYNEQFF. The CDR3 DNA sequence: TGTGCCAGCAGCCTGCGGGACGACTACAATGAGCAGTTCTTC.

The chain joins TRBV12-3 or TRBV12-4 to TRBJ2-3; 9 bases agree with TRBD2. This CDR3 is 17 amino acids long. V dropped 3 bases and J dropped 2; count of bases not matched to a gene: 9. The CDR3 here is CASSFSGLAGHTDTQYF. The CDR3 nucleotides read TGTGCCAGCAGTTTTTCGGGGCTAGCGGGACACACAGATACGCAGTATTTT.

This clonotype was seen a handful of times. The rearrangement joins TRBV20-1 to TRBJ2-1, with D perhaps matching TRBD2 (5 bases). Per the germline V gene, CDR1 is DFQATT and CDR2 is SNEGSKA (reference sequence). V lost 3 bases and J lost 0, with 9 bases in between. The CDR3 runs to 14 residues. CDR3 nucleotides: TGCAGTGCTAGGAGCGGCAGCTCCTACAATGAGCAGTTCTTC. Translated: CSARSGSSYNEQFF.

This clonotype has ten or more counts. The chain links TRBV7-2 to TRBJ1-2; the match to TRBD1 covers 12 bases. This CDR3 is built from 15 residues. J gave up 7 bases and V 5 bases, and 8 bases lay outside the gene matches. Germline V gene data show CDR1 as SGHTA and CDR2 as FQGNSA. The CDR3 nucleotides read TGTGCCAGCAGCGGACAGGGACAGGGGGCAGGTGGCTACACCTTC. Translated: CASSGQGQGAGGYTF.